By sample share, the clone carrying this TCR beta chain is large. This sample was taken from a study of human T cells and chemical hapten exposure. Time point denoted: healthy volunteer bleed at 2 weeks. Someone pulled total RNA out of unfractionated whole blood. TCRdb re-derived calls from the RACE reads in MiXCR, one entry per CDR3 protein. The table records 43,000 or so distinct CDR3 sequences, over 3.5% of them present only once. CDR3 length equals 13 residues. CDR1 is DFQATT, CDR2 SNEGSKA, per germline (reference sequence). V was cut by 3 bases and J by 4 bases, with 13 bases left in between. This chain links TRBV20-1 with TRBJ2-7; perhaps TRBD2 as D (7 bases). Sequencing input: whole blood. The TCR was taken from a female donor in good health. Some clones in this sample may be carry-over from other donors' samples. The CDR3 sequence: CSARGGLEYEQYF. The CDR3 DNA sequence: TGCAGTGCTAGGGGGGGGCTGGAATACGAGCAGTACTTC.